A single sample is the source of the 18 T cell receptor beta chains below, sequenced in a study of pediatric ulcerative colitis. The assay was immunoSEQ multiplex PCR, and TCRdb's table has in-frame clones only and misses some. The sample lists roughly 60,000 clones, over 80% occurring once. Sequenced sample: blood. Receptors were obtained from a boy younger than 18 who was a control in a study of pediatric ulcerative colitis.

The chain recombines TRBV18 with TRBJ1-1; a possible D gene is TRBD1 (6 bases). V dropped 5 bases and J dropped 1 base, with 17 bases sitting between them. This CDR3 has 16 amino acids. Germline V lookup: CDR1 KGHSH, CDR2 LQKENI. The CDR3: CASSLIGQRSNTEAFF. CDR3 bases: TGTGCCAGCTCATTAATTGGACAGAGATCGAACACTGAAGCTTTCTTT.

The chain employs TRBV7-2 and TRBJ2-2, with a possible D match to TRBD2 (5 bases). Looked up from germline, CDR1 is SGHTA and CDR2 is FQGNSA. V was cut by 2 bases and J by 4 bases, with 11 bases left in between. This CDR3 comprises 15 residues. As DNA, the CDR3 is TGTGCCAGCAGCTTAACTAGTTACAGCACCGGGGAGCTGTTTTTT. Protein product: CASSLTSYSTGELFF.

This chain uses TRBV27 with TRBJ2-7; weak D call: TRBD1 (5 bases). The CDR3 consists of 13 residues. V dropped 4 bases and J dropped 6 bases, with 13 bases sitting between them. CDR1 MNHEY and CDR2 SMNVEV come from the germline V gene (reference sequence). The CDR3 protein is CASSWGRASEQYF. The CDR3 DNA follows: TGTGCCAGCAGTTGGGGCAGGGCGAGCGAGCAGTACTTC.

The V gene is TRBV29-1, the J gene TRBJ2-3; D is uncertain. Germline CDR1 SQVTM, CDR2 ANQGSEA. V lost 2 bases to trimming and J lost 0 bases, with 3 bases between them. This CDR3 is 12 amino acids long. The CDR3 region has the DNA TGCAGCGTTGAACACAGCACAGATACGCAGTATTTT. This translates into CSVEHSTDTQYF.

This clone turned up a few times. The CDR3 DNA reads as TGTGCCAGCAGCTCGGGTTCCCCGGTCTCCCTCCACTTT. It codes for CASSSGSPVSLHF. This chain joins TRBV5-5 and TRBJ1-6; D is unclear. Trimming took off 3 bases at V and 14 bases at J, with 15 bases between the two ends. The germline gives CDR1 SGHKS, CDR2 YYEKEE (reference sequence). This CDR3 is 13 amino acids long.

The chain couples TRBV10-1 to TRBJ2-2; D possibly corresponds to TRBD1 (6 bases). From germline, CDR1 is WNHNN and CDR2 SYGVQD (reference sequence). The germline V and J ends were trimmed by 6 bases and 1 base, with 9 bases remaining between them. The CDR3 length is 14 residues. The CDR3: CASSPGQNTGELFF. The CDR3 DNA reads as TGCGCCAGCAGCCCGGGACAGAACACCGGGGAGCTGTTTTTT.

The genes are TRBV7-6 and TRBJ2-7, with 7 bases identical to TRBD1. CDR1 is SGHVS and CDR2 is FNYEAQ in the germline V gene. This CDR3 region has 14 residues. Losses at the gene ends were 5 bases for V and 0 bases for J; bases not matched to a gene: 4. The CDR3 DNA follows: TGTGCCAGCAGCCAAGGGGACAGCTCCTACGAGCAGTACTTC. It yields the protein CASSQGDSSYEQYF.

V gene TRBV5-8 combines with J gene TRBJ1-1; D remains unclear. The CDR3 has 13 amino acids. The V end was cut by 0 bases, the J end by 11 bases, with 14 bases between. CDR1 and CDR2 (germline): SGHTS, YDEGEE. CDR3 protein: CASSLVWPRSAFF. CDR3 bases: TGTGCCAGCAGCTTGGTTTGGCCCAGATCGGCTTTCTTT. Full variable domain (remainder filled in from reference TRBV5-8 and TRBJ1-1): EAGVTQSPTHLIKTRGQQATLRCSPISGHTSVYWYQQALGLGLQFLLWYDEGEERNRGNFPPRFSGRQFPNYSSELNVNALELEDSALYLCASSLVWPRSAFFGQGTRLTVV.

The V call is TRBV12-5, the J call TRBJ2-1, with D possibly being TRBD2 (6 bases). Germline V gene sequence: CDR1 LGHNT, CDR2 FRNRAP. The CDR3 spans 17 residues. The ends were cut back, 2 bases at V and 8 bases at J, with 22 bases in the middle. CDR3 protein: CASGLTPSSALGYEQFF. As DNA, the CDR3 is TGTGCTAGTGGTTTGACCCCATCTAGCGCCCTAGGTTATGAGCAGTTCTTC.

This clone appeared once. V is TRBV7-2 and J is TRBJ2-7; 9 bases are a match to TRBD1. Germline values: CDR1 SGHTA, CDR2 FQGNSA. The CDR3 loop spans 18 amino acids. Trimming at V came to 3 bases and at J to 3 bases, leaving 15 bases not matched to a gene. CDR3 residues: CASSFRGTGWFRNYEQYF. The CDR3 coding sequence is TGTGCCAGCAGCTTCAGGGGGACAGGGTGGTTCCGGAACTACGAGCAGTACTTC. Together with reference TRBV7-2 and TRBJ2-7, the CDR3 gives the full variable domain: GAGVSQSPSNKVTEKGKDVELRCDPISGHTALYWYRQSLGQGLEFLIYFQGNSAPDKSGLPSDRFSAERTGGSVSTLTIQRTQQEDSAVYLCASSFRGTGWFRNYEQYFGPGTRLTVT.

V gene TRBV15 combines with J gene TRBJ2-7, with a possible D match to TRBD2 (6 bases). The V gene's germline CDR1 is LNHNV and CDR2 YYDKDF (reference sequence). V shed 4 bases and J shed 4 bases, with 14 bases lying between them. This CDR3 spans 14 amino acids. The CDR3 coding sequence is TGTGCCACCAGCAAAGGACTAACGAGATACGAGCAGTACTTC. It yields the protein CATSKGLTRYEQYF.

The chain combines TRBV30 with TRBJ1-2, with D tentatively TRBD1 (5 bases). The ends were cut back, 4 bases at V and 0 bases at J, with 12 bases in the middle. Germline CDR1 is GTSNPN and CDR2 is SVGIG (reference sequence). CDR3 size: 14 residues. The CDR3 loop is CAWKGSRANYGYTF. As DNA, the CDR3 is TGTGCCTGGAAGGGGAGCAGAGCTAACTATGGCTACACCTTC.

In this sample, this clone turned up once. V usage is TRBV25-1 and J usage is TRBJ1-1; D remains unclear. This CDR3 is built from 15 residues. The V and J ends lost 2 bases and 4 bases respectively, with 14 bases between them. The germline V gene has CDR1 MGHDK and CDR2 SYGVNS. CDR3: CASSELGREGTEAFF. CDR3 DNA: TGTGCCAGCAGTGAACTAGGCCGTGAGGGCACTGAAGCTTTCTTT. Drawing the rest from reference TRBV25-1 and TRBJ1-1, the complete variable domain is EADIYQTPRYLVIGTGKKITLECSQTMGHDKMYWYQQDPGMELHLIHYSYGVNSTEKGDLSSESTVSRIRTEHFPLTLESARPSHTSQYLCASSELGREGTEAFFGQGTRLTVV.

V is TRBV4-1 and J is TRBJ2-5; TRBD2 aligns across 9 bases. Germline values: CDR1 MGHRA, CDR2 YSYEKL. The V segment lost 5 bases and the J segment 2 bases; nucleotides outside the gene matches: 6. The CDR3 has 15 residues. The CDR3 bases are TGCGCCAGCAGCTCGGGGCTAGCGGGGCAAGAGACCCAGTACTTC. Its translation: CASSSGLAGQETQYF.

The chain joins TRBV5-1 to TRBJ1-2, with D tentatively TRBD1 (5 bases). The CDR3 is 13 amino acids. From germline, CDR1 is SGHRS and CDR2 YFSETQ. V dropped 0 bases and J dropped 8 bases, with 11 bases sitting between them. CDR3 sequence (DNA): TGCGCCAGCAGCTTGGGTTGGGACGGCGGCTACACCTTC. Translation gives CASSLGWDGGYTF.

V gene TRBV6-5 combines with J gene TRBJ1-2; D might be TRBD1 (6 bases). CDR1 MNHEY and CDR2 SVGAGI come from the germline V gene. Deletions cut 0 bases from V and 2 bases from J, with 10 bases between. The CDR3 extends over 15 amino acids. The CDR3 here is CASSYSTGDNYGYTF. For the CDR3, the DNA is TGTGCCAGCAGTTACTCGACAGGAGACAACTATGGCTACACCTTC.

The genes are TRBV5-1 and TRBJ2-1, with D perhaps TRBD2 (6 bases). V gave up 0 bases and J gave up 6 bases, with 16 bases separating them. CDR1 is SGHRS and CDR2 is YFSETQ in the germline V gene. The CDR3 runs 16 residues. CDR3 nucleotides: TGCGCCAGCAGCTTGGCCGGCGCGGGAACGATCAATGAGCAGTTCTTC. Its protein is CASSLAGAGTINEQFF.

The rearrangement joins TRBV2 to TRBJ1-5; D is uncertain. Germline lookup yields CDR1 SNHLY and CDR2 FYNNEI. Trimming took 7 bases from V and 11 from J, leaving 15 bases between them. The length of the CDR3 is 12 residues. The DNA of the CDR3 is TGTGCCAGCAAGGAAGACGGCTCGGCCCAGCATTTT. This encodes CASKEDGSAQHF.